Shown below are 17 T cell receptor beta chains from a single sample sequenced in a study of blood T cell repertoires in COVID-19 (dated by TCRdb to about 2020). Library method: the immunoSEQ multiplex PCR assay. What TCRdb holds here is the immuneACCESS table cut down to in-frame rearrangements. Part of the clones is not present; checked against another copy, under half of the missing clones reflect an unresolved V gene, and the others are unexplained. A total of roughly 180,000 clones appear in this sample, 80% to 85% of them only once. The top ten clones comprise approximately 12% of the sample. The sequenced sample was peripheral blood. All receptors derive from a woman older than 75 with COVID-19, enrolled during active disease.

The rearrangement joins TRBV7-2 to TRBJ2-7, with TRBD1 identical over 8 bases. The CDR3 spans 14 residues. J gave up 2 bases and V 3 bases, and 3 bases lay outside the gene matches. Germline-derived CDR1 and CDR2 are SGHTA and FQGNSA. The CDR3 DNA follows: TGTGCCAGCAGCTTTGGGACAGGACCCTACGAGCAGTACTTC. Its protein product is CASSFGTGPYEQYF.

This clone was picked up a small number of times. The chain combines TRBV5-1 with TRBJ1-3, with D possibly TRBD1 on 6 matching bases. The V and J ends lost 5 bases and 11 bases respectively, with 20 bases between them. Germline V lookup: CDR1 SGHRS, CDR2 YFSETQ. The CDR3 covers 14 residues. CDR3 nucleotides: TGCGCCAGCAGTCTTGGCCGTATACAGGGACCCATATATTTT. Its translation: CASSLGRIQGPIYF.

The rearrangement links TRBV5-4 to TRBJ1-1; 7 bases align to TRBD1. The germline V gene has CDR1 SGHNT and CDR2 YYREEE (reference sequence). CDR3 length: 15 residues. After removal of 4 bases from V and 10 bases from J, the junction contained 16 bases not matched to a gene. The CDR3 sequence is CASSRDVGTERGAFF. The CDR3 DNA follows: TGTGCCAGCAGCCGGGACGTAGGGACAGAGAGGGGAGCTTTCTTT.

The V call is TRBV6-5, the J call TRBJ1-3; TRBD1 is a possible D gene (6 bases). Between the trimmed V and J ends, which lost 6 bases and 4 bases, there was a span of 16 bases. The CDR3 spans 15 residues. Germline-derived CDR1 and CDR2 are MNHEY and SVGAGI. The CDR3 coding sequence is TGTGCCAGCAGCGGAAGGGGGGGGCACGGAAACACCATATATTTT. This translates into CASSGRGGHGNTIYF.

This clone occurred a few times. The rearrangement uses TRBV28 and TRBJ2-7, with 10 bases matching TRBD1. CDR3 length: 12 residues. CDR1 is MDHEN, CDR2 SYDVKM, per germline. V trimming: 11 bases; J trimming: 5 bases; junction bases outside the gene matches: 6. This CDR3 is CACGTGDHEQYF. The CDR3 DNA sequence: TGTGCCTGTGGGACAGGGGACCACGAGCAGTACTTC. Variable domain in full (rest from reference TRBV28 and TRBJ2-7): DVKVTQSSRYLVKRTGEKVFLECVQDMDHENMFWYRQDPGLGLRLIYFSYDVKMKEKGDIPEGYSVSREKKERFSLILESASTNQTSMYLCACGTGDHEQYFGPGTRLTVT.

The CDR3 DNA sequence: TGTGCCAGTAGTATAGTATGGGACAACTATAGCAATCAGCCCCAGCATTTT. The encoded protein is CASSIVWDNYSNQPQHF. The genes are TRBV19 and TRBJ1-5, with D tentatively TRBD1 (6 bases). The germline V and J ends were trimmed by 1 base and 0 bases, with 13 bases remaining between them. This CDR3 has 17 residues. Germline V CDR1 and CDR2: LNHDA, SQIVND (reference sequence).

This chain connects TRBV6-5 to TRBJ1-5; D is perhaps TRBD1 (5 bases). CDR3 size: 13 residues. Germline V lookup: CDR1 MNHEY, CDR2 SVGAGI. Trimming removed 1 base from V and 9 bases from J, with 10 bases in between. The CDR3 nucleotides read TGTGCCAGCAGTTACTATCAGGGTCGGCCCCAGCATTTT. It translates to CASSYYQGRPQHF.

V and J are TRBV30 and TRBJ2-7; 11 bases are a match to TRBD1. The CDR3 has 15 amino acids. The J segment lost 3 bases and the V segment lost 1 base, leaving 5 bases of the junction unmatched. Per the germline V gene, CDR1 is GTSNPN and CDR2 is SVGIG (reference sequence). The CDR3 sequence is CAWSGFGTGGYEQYF. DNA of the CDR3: TGTGCCTGGAGTGGATTCGGGACAGGGGGCTACGAGCAGTACTTC.

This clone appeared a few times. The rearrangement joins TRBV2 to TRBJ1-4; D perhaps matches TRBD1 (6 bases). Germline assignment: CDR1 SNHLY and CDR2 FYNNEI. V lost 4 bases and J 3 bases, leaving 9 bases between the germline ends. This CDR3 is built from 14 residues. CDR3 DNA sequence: TGTGCCAGCAGTGCCCGGACAGCTAATGAAAAACTGTTTTTT. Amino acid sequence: CASSARTANEKLFF.

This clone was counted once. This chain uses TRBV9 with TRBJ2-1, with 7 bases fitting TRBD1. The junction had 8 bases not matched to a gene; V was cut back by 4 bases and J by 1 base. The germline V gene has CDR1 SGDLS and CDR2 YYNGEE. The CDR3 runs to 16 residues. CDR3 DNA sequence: TGTGCCAGCAGCCCCTACAGGGGAGCGTCCTACAATGAGCAGTTCTTC. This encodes CASSPYRGASYNEQFF.

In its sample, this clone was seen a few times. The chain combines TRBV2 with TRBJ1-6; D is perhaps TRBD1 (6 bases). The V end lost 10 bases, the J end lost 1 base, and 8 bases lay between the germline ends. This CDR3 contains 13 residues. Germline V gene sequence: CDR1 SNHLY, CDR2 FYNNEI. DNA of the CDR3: TGTGCCACACAGGGTTCCTATAATTCACCCCTCCACTTT. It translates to CATQGSYNSPLHF.

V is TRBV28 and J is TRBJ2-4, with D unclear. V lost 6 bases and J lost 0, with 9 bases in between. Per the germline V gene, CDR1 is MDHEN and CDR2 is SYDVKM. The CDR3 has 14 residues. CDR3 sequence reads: CASSKRLAKNIQYF. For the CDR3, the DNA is TGTGCCAGCAGCAAGCGCCTAGCCAAAAACATTCAGTACTTC. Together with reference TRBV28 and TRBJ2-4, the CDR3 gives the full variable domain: DVKVTQSSRYLVKRTGEKVFLECVQDMDHENMFWYRQDPGLGLRLIYFSYDVKMKEKGDIPEGYSVSREKKERFSLILESASTNQTSMYLCASSKRLAKNIQYFGAGTRLSVL.

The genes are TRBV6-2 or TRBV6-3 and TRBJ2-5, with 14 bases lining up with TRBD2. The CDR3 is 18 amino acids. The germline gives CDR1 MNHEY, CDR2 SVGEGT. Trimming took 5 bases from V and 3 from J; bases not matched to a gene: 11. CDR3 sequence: CASSQGLAGGFREETQYF. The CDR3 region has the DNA TGTGCCAGCAGTCAAGGACTAGCGGGGGGCTTTCGGGAAGAGACCCAGTACTTC.

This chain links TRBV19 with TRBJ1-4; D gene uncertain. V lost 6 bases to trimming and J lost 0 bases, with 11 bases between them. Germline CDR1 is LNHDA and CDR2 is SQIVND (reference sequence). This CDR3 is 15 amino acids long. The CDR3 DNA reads TGTGCCAGTAGAAGCCGGGAGTCAACTAATGAAAAACTGTTTTTT. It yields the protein CASRSRESTNEKLFF.

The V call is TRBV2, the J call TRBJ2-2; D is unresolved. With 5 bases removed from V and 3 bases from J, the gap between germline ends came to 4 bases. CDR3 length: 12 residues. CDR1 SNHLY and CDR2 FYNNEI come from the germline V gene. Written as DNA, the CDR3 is TGTGCCAGCAGTCCAGACACCGGGGAGCTGTTTTTT. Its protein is CASSPDTGELFF. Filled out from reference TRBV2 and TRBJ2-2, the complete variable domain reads EPEVTQTPSHQVTQMGQEVILRCVPISNHLYFYWYRQILGQKVEFLVSFYNNEISEKSEIFDDQFSVERPDGSNFTLKIRSTKLEDSAMYFCASSPDTGELFFGEGSRLTVL.

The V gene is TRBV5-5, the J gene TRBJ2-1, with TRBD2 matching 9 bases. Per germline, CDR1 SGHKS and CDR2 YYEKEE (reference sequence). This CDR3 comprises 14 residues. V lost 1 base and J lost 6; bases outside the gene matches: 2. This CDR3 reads CASSLPLAGNEQFF. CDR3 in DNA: TGTGCCAGCAGCTTGCCACTAGCGGGCAATGAGCAGTTCTTC.

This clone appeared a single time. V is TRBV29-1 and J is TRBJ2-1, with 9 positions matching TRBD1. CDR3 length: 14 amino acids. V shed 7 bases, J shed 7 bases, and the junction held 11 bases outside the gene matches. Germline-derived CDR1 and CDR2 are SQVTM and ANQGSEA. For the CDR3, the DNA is TGCAGCGCCTGGGACAGGGTAACAGTTAATGAGCAGTTCTTC. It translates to CSAWDRVTVNEQFF.